The 21 T cell receptor beta chains below were found in one sample sequenced in a study of T cells after yellow fever vaccination. TCRdb reprocessed the 5' RACE reads with MiXCR, giving one entry per CDR3 protein. There are around 340,000 distinct CDR3 sequences in the sample; around 13% occur only once, and 2.5% to 4% lies in the top ten. The sequencing used CD4+ T cells sorted from PBMCs, collected 15 days after the yellow fever booster vaccination. These receptors were obtained from a man aged 18 to 29 who received the YFV17D yellow fever vaccine.

This clonotype was seen a handful of times. The J gene is TRBJ2-1, the V gene TRBV29-1; 16 bases match TRBD2. This CDR3 has 19 amino acids. In germline, CDR1 is SQVTM, CDR2 ANQGSEA. V trimming: 4 bases; J trimming: 1 base; junction bases outside the gene matches: 10. The CDR3: CSVAYPGTSGGVSYNEQFF. CDR3 DNA sequence: TGCAGCGTTGCCTACCCCGGGACTAGCGGGGGGGTATCCTACAATGAGCAGTTCTTC.

This chain uses TRBV20-1 with TRBJ2-1; 10 bases align to TRBD1. The CDR3 sequence is 15 residues long. After removal of 5 bases from V and 9 bases from J, the junction contained 13 bases not matched to a gene. Germline assignment: CDR1 DFQATT and CDR2 SNEGSKA (reference sequence). CDR3 loop: CSAPRWDRGRGEQFF. The CDR3 nucleotides read TGCAGTGCTCCTCGTTGGGACAGGGGACGGGGTGAGCAGTTCTTC.

This clonotype occurred many times. This chain connects TRBV7-9 to TRBJ2-5; D is unclear. Germline lookup yields CDR1 SEHNR and CDR2 FQNEAQ (reference sequence). The V end lost 5 bases, the J end lost 1 base, and 14 bases lay between the germline ends. This CDR3 has 15 amino acids. CDR3 DNA sequence: TGTGCCAGCAGCGTTGACATTCCCAGCCAAGAGACCCAGTACTTC. Translated, it gives CASSVDIPSQETQYF.

This clonotype has a handful of counts. The chain combines TRBV18 with TRBJ2-3; D is perhaps TRBD2 (5 bases). Germline CDR1 is KGHSH and CDR2 is LQKENI. The V gene lost 5 bases and the J gene lost 1 base, with 13 bases spanning the gap. The CDR3 is 15 amino acids. CDR3 nucleotide sequence: TGTGCCAGCTCAGGACTTCTCGGCGGCACAGATACGCAGTATTTT. Translating gives CASSGLLGGTDTQYF.

The chain joins TRBV7-2 to TRBJ2-5, with TRBD2 matching over 11 bases. The CDR3 runs to 16 residues. Germline trimming cut 6 bases from V and 1 base from J; bases unmatched to any gene: 7. Germline CDR1 reads SGHTA; CDR2 reads FQGNSA. Written as DNA, the CDR3 is TGTGCCAGCAGGATCCATAGCGGGGGGGCCCAAGAGACCCAGTACTTC. This gives the protein CASRIHSGGAQETQYF.

The table lists this clonotype with many counts. The V call is TRBV7-2, the J call TRBJ1-1; TRBD1 might be the D (6 bases). Germline CDR1 reads SGHTA; CDR2 reads FQGNSA. The CDR3 is 13 amino acids. The V gene lost 6 bases and the J gene lost 4 bases, with 12 bases spanning the gap. DNA for the CDR3: TGTGCCAGCAGTTCACAGGGTATCACTGAAGCTTTCTTT. It is translated as CASSSQGITEAFF. The whole variable domain, remainder taken from reference TRBV7-2 and TRBJ1-1, is GAGVSQSPSNKVTEKGKDVELRCDPISGHTALYWYRQSLGQGLEFLIYFQGNSAPDKSGLPSDRFSAERTGGSVSTLTIQRTQQEDSAVYLCASSSQGITEAFFGQGTRLTVV.

The chain carries TRBV5-1 and TRBJ1-6; unclear D gene. CDR3 length equals 16 residues. V was pared by 4 bases and J by 1 base, with 12 bases between. Germline V gene sequence: CDR1 SGHRS, CDR2 YFSETQ. This CDR3 is CASSTGGWSYNSPLHF. The CDR3 DNA sequence: TGCGCCAGCAGCACTGGAGGTTGGTCCTATAATTCACCCCTCCACTTT. The full variable domain, with the rest looked up from reference TRBV5-1 and TRBJ1-6, is KAGVTQTPRYLIKTRGQQVTLSCSPISGHRSVSWYQQTPGQGLQFLFEYFSETQRNKGNFPGRFSGRQFSNSRSEMNVSTLELGDSALYLCASSTGGWSYNSPLHFGNGTRLTVT.

This clonotype is a singleton in its sample. This chain uses TRBV11-3 with TRBJ1-1; D call uncertain. This CDR3 is built from 14 residues. CDR1 and CDR2 (germline): SGHNT, YENEEA. Trimming left V 0 bases short and J 3 bases short, with 8 bases between. CDR3 sequence (DNA): TGTGCCAGCAGCTTAGATTCCGGAGACACTGAAGCTTTCTTT. Its protein is CASSLDSGDTEAFF.

This clonotype has more than one count but fewer than ten. The chain carries TRBV20-1 and TRBJ1-4, with 8 bases fitting TRBD1. V was clipped by 6 bases and J by 14 bases; unmatched bases: 8. This CDR3 has 11 amino acids. Germline V CDR1 and CDR2: DFQATT, SNEGSKA (reference sequence). CDR3 in amino acids: CSAVRDRKLFF. The DNA of the CDR3 is TGCAGTGCAGTAAGGGACAGGAAGCTGTTTTTT.

This clonotype was seen a handful of times. The chain combines TRBV3-2 with TRBJ2-3; TRBD2 reflects the table's D call only, with no check against the DNA. TRBV3-2 is given as a pseudogene. The CDR3 contains 18 residues. In nucleotides, the CDR3 is TGTGCCAGCAGCCAAGGTCGACTAGCGCATTGGAACACAGATACGCAGTATTTT. It codes for CASSQGRLAHWNTDTQYF.

This clonotype has just a few counts. This rearrangement joins TRBV3-1 to TRBJ2-7; no reliable D call. V was pared by 4 bases and J by 2 bases, with 15 bases between. Germline V gene lookup returns CDR1 LGHDT and CDR2 YNNKEL (reference sequence). The length of the CDR3 is 15 residues. CDR3 region: CASSRGPGGTYEQYV. The CDR3 nucleotides read TGTGCCAGCAGCCGAGGCCCAGGCGGAACCTACGAGCAGTACGTC.

This clonotype was picked up many times. This chain uses TRBV7-2 with TRBJ1-1; 7 bases align to TRBD1. This CDR3 spans 12 amino acids. Germline assignment: CDR1 SGHTA and CDR2 FQGNSA. V lost 5 bases and J lost 10; bases outside the gene matches: 7. The CDR3 is CASSPTTGRAFF. The CDR3 region has the DNA TGTGCCAGCAGCCCAACGACAGGGAGAGCTTTCTTT.

The table lists this clonotype with many counts. This rearrangement joins TRBV5-1 to TRBJ1-1; possible D gene TRBD1, 6 bases. The CDR3 totals 14 residues. Germline V gene sequence: CDR1 SGHRS, CDR2 YFSETQ. Trimming left V 1 base short and J 1 base short, with 8 bases between. The CDR3 sequence: CASSLLTGNTEAFF. The CDR3 nucleotides read TGCGCCAGCAGCTTGCTGACAGGGAACACTGAAGCTTTCTTT.

This clonotype was observed a few times. The chain links TRBV6-5 to TRBJ2-7, with unresolved D. This CDR3 region has 16 residues. In germline, CDR1 is MNHEY, CDR2 SVGAGI. Trimming shortened V by 0 bases and J by 2 bases, and 14 bases separated the two germline ends. CDR3 sequence: CASSYSGRLSTYEQYF. The CDR3 bases are TGTGCCAGCAGTTACTCAGGCAGACTTTCCACCTACGAGCAGTACTTC.

The genes are TRBV5-1 and TRBJ1-2; D is perhaps TRBD1 (5 bases). The CDR3 is made up of 13 amino acids. CDR1 and CDR2 (germline): SGHRS, YFSETQ. The V end lost 1 base, the J end lost 6 bases, and 10 bases lay between the germline ends. The DNA for the CDR3 is TGCGCCAGCAGCTTGACAGGATCTCATGGCTACACCTTC. This sequence encodes CASSLTGSHGYTF.

The chain combines TRBV6-1 with TRBJ2-7, with 9 bases identical to TRBD1. With 3 bases clipped from V and 6 bases from J, the junction kept 6 bases outside the gene matches. The CDR3 spans 14 residues. Germline CDR1 is MNHNS and CDR2 is SASEGT. CDR3 sequence reads: CASSDRDRVREQYV. As DNA, the CDR3 is TGTGCCAGCAGTGACCGGGACAGGGTACGCGAGCAGTACGTC.

V gene TRBV7-9 combines with J gene TRBJ1-3; 8 bases align to TRBD1. The germline V gene encodes CDR1 SEHNR and CDR2 FQNEAQ (reference sequence). The CDR3 spans 15 residues. The V and J ends lost 6 bases and 0 bases, in that order; junction bases with no gene match: 4. CDR3 in DNA: TGTGCCAGCAGGCCTACAGGGGGCTCTGGAAACACCATATATTTT. Protein sequence: CASRPTGGSGNTIYF.

V usage is TRBV7-9 and J usage is TRBJ2-4; TRBD1 aligns across 9 bases. The CDR3 totals 16 residues. Per germline, CDR1 SEHNR and CDR2 FQNEAQ (reference sequence). The ends lost 5 bases at V and 2 bases at J; junction bases unmatched: 7. DNA for the CDR3: TGTGCCAGCAGCCTTGGGACAGGGAGGACCAAAAACATTCAGTACTTC. It yields the protein CASSLGTGRTKNIQYF. The variable domain in full, completed from reference TRBV7-9 and TRBJ2-4, reads DTGVSQNPRHKITKRGQNVTFRCDPISEHNRLYWYRQTLGQGPEFLTYFQNEAQLEKSRLLSDRFSAERPKGSFSTLEIQRTEQGDSAMYLCASSLGTGRTKNIQYFGAGTRLSVL.

This chain links TRBV20-1 with TRBJ2-4; 9 nucleotides agree with TRBD2. With V trimmed by 3 bases and J by 4 bases, 4 bases remained unmatched. The germline V gene encodes CDR1 DFQATT and CDR2 SNEGSKA (reference sequence). This CDR3 region has 14 residues. The CDR3: CSASFLAGKNIQYF. The CDR3 nucleotides read TGCAGTGCTAGTTTTCTAGCGGGGAAAAACATTCAGTACTTC.

The sample holds a few counts of this clonotype. The genes are TRBV9 and TRBJ2-3, with 8 bases identical to TRBD2. The CDR3 runs 17 residues. J gave up 7 bases and V 3 bases, and 16 bases lay outside the gene matches. Germline loops: CDR1 SGDLS, CDR2 YYNGEE. This chain's CDR3 is CASSADPLAAKPNTQYF. The CDR3 bases are TGTGCCAGCAGCGCCGACCCACTAGCGGCGAAGCCAAATACGCAGTATTTT.

V usage is TRBV7-9 and J usage is TRBJ1-4; D may be TRBD1 (5 bases). Trimming took off 1 base at V and 10 bases at J, with 19 bases between the two ends. This CDR3 is 16 amino acids long. Per the germline V gene, CDR1 is SEHNR and CDR2 is FQNEAQ (reference sequence). The CDR3 here is CASSLDRRRGEGKLFF. The CDR3 nucleotides read TGTGCCAGCAGCTTAGACCGCCGACGGGGGGAGGGAAAACTGTTTTTT. The whole variable domain, remainder taken from reference TRBV7-9 and TRBJ1-4, is DTGVSQNPRHKITKRGQNVTFRCDPISEHNRLYWYRQTLGQGPEFLTYFQNEAQLEKSRLLSDRFSAERPKGSFSTLEIQRTEQGDSAMYLCASSLDRRRGEGKLFFGSGTQLSVL.